This T cell receptor beta chain was identified during a study of blood T cell repertoires in COVID-19. This CDR3 region has 17 residues. V lost 3 bases to trimming and J lost 0 bases; unmatched junction nucleotides: 7. From germline, CDR1 is MGHDK and CDR2 SYGVNS. Libraries were prepared by immunoSEQ multiplex PCR; TCRdb keeps only in-frame clonotypes and omits some of them. The table records roughly 200,000 clones, roughly 80% of them present only once. The chain links TRBV25-1 to TRBJ2-1; 8 bases are shared with TRBD2. This clonotype was obtained from a woman of 80 years or more with COVID-19, enrolled during active disease. The sequenced material came from peripheral blood. The chain's CDR3 is CASSDVRGESSYNEQFF. The CDR3 nucleotides read TGTGCCAGCAGTGATGTGCGGGGGGAAAGCTCCTACAATGAGCAGTTCTTC.